The text below deals with one TCR beta chain. The source of the sample is a study of blood T cell repertoires in COVID-19. About the study: The analysed material was cDNA or gDNA that came from T cells, B-cell-depleted T cells, or PBMCs.

V was shortened by 2 bases and J by 6 bases, with 8 bases between the two germline ends. Per the germline V gene, CDR1 is LNHDA and CDR2 is SQIVND (reference sequence). The CDR3 consists of 13 residues. Assay: immunoSEQ multiplex PCR; the TCRdb copy retains only in-frame clones and omits some. Seen here are approximately 58,000 clones, roughly nine tenths observed once, and the top ten hold 3.1%. The source of this sequence is a human donor in a cohort sampled during active COVID-19. Sequencing was performed on peripheral blood. The chain combines TRBV19 with TRBJ2-1; D unclear. The CDR3 bases are TGTGCCAGTAGTATACGAACTGGCAATGAGCAGTTCTTC. Its protein product is CASSIRTGNEQFF.